This T cell receptor beta chain is drawn from a study of blood T cell repertoires in COVID-19. The wider study: Acute and convalescent COVID-19 samples came from the United States, Italy and Spain. The analysed material was cDNA or gDNA that came from T cells, B-cell-depleted T cells, or PBMCs.

This clone occurred once. Seattle participants joined during active infection and were tracked over time. The V end was cut by 0 bases, the J end by 4 bases, with 10 bases between. In germline, CDR1 is MGHRA, CDR2 YSYEKL. The CDR3 runs 15 residues. Using immunoSEQ multiplex PCR, the repertoire was profiled, and TCRdb retains in-frame clones only, with some absent. This sample has some 300,000 clones; 70% to 90% occur once, and the top ten carry 6.3%. The clonotype was recovered from a woman in her forties or fifties with COVID-19, enrolled during active disease. The gene calls are TRBV4-1 and TRBJ1-3, with D possibly matching TRBD1 (5 bases). The sequenced sample consisted of peripheral blood. Written as DNA, the CDR3 is TGCGCCAGCAGCCAAGATTTCAGGGTAGGAAACACCATATATTTT. As protein: CASSQDFRVGNTIYF.